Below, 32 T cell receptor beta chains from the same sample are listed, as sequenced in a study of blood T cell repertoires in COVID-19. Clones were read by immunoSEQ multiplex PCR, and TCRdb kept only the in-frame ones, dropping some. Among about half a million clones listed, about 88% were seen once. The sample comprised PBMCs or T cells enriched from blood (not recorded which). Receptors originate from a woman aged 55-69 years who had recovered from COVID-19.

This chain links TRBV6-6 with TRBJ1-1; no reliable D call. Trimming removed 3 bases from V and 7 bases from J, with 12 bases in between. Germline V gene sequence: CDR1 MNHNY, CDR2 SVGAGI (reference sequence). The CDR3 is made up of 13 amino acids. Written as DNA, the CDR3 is TGTGCCAGCAGTTATAGTCAGGAGGGTGAAGCTTTCTTT. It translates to CASSYSQEGEAFF.

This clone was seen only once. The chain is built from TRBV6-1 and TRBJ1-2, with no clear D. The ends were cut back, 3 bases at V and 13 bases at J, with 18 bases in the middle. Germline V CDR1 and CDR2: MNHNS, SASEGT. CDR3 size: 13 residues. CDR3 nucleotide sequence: TGTGCCAGCAGTGAGGTCGTAGGGAGGGTTCTCACCTTC. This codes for CASSEVVGRVLTF.

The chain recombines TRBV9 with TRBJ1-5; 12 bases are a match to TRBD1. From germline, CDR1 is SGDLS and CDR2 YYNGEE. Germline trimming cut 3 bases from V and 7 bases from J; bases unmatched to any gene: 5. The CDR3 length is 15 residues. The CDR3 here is CASSESGTGGQPQHF. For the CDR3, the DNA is TGTGCCAGCAGCGAGTCCGGGACAGGGGGCCAGCCCCAGCATTTT.

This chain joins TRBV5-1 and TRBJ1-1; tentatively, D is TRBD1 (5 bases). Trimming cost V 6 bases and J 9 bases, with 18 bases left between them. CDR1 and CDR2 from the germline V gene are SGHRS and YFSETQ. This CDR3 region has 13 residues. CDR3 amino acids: CASNLGGRSKAFF. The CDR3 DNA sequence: TGCGCCAGCAATTTGGGGGGGAGATCGAAAGCTTTCTTT.

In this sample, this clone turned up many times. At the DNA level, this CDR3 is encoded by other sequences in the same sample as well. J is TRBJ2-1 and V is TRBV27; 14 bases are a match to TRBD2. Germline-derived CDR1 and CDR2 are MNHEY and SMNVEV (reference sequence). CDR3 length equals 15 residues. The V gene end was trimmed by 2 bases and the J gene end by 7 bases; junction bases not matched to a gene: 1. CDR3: CASSLGTSGGNEQFF. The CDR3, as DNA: TGTGCCAGCAGTTTAGGGACTAGCGGGGGTAATGAGCAGTTCTTC.

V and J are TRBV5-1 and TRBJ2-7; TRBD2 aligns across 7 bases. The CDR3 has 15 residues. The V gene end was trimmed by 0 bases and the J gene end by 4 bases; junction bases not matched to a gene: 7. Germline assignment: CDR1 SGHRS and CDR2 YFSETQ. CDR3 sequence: CASSLGPGGQYEQYV. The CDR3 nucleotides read TGCGCCAGCAGCTTGGGTCCGGGAGGACAATACGAGCAGTACGTC.

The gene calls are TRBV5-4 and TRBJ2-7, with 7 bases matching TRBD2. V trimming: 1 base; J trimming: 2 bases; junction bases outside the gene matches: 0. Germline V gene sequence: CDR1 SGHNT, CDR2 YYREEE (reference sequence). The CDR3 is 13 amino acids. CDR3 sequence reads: CASSLRGAYEQYV. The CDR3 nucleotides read TGTGCCAGCAGCTTGCGGGGGGCCTACGAGCAGTACGTC.

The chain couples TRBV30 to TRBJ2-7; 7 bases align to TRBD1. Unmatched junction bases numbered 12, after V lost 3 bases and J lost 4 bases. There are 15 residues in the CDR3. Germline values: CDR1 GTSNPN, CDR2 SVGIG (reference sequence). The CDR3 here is CAWSAGTAIRYEQYV. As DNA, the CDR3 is TGTGCCTGGAGCGCCGGGACAGCTATACGTTACGAGCAGTACGTC.

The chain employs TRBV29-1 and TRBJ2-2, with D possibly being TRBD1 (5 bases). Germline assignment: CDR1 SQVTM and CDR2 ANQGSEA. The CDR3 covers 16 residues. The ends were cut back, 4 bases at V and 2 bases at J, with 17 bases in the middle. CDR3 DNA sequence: TGCAGCGTTGGGAGCTCAGGGCCTACTAACACCGGGGAGCTGTTTTTT. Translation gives CSVGSSGPTNTGELFF.

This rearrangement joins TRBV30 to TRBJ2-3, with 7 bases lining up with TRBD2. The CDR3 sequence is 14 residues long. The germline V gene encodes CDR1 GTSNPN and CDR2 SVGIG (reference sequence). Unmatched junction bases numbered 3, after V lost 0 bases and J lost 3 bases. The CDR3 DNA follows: TGTGCCTGGAGTGTACTAGCGAGGACAGATACGCAGTATTTT. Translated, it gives CAWSVLARTDTQYF.

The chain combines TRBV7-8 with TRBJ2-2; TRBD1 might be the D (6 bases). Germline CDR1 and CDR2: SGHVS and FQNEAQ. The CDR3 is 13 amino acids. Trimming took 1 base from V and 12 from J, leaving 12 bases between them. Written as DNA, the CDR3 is TGTGCCAGCAGCTTAGGTACCTGGGACAAGCTGTTTTTT. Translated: CASSLGTWDKLFF. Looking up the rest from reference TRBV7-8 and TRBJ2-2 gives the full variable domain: GAGVSQSPRYKVAKRGQDVALRCDPISGHVSLFWYQQALGQGPEFLTYFQNEAQLDKSGLPSDRFFAERPEGSVSTLKIQRTQQEDSAVYLCASSLGTWDKLFFGEGSRLTVL.

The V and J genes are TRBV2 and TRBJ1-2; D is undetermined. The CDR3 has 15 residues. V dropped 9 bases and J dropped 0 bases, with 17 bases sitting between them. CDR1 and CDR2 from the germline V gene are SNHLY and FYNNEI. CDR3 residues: CASTAEARTNYGYTF. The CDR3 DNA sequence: TGTGCCAGTACTGCAGAGGCAAGAACTAACTATGGCTACACCTTC.

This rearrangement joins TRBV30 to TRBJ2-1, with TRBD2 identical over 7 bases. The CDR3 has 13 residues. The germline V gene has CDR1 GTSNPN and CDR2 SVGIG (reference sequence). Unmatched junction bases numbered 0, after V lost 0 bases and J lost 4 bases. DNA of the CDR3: TGTGCCTGGAGTGTCGGGGGGTACAATGAGCAGTTCTTC. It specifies CAWSVGGYNEQFF.

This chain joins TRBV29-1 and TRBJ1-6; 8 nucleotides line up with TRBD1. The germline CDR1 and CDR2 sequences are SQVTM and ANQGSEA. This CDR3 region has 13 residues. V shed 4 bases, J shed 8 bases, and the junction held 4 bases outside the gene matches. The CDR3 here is CSVGTGGDSPLHF. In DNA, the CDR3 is TGCAGCGTTGGAACAGGGGGGGATTCACCCCTCCACTTT.

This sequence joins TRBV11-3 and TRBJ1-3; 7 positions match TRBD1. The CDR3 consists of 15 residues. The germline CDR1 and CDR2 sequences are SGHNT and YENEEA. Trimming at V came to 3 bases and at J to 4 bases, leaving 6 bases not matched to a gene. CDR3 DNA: TGTGCCAGCAGCTTTCCCACAGGGGCGGGAAACACCATATATTTT. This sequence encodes CASSFPTGAGNTIYF. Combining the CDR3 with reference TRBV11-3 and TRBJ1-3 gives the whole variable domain EAGVVQSPRYKIIEKKQPVAFWCNPISGHNTLYWYLQNLGQGPELLIRYENEEAVDDSQLPKDRFSAERLKGVDSTLKIQPAELGDSAVYLCASSFPTGAGNTIYFGEGSWLTVV.

CDR3 sequence (DNA): TGCGCCAGCAGCTTGACAGGGTCCTATAGCAATCAGCCCCAGCATTTT. This encodes CASSLTGSYSNQPQHF. The chain carries TRBV5-1 and TRBJ1-5, with D perhaps matching TRBD1 (6 bases). The V gene's germline CDR1 is SGHRS and CDR2 YFSETQ. The CDR3 runs to 16 residues. Trimming left V 1 base short and J 0 bases short, with 11 bases between.

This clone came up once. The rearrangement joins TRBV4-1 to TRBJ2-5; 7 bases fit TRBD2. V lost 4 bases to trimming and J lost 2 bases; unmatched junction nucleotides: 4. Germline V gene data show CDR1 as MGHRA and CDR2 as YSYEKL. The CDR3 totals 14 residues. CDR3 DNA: TGCGCCAGCAGCCCCCAGGGAGGGCAAGAGACCCAGTACTTC. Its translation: CASSPQGGQETQYF.

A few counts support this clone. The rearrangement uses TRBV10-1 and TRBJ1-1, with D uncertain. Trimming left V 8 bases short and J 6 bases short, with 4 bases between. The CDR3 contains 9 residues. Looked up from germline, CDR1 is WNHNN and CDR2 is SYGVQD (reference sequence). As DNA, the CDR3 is TGCGCCAGCCCTTCTGAAGCTTTCTTT. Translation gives CASPSEAFF.

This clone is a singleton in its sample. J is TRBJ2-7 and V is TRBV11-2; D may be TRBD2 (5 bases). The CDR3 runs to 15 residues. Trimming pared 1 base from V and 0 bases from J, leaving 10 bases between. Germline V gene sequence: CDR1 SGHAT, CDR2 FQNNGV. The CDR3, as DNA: TGTGCCAGCAGCTTAGCAGGTCGGGGCTCCTACGAGCAGTACTTC. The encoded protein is CASSLAGRGSYEQYF.

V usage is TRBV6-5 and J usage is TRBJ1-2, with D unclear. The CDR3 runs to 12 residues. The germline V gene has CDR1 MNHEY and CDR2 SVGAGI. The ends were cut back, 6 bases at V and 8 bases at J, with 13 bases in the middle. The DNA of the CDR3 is TGTGCCAGCAGCCGAGGGAGGGAGGGCTACACCTTC. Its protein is CASSRGREGYTF.

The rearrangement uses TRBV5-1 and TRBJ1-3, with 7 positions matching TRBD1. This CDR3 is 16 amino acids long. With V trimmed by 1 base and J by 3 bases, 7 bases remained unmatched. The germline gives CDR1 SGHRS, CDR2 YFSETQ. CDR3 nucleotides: TGCGCCAGCAGCTTGTTTAGACAGGGAGATGGAAACACCATATATTTT. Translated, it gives CASSLFRQGDGNTIYF.

The CDR3 is CASSPGQPGGYGYTF. The CDR3 DNA reads TGTGCCAGTAGTCCCGGACAGCCGGGCGGCTATGGCTACACCTTC. The J gene is TRBJ1-2, the V gene TRBV19; possibly TRBD1 for D (6 bases). This CDR3 has 15 residues. V was pared by 5 bases and J by 4 bases, with 17 bases between. Germline V lookup: CDR1 LNHDA, CDR2 SQIVND (reference sequence).

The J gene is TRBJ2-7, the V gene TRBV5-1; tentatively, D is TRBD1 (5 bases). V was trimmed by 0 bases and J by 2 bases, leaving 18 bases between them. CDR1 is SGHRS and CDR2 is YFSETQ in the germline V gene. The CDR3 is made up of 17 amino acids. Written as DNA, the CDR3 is TGCGCCAGCAGCTTGGGATCCGGCCGTCTAGGGGCCTACGAGCAGTACTTC. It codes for CASSLGSGRLGAYEQYF.

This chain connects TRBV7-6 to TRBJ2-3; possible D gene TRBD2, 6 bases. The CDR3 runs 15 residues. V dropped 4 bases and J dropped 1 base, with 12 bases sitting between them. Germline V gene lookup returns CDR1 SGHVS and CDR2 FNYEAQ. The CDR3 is CASSSGWGGTDTQYF. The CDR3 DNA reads TGTGCCAGCAGCTCAGGGTGGGGGGGCACAGATACGCAGTATTTT. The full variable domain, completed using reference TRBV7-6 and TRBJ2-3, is GAGVSQSPRYKVTKRGQDVALRCDPISGHVSLYWYRQALGQGPEFLTYFNYEAQQDKSGLPNDRFSAERPEGSISTLTIQRTEQRDSAMYRCASSSGWGGTDTQYFGPGTRLTVL.

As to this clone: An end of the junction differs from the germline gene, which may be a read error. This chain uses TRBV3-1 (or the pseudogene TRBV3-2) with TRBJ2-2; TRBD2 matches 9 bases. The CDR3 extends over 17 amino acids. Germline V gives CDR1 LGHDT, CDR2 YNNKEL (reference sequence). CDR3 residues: CASSGNVAGAGNRGAVF. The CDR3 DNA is TGTGCCAGCAGCGGGAACGTAGCGGGGGCCGGGAACCGGGGAGCTGTTTTT.

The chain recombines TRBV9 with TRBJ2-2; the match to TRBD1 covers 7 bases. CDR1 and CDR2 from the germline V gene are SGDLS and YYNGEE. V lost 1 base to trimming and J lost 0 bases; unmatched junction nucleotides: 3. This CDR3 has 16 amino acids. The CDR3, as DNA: TGTGCCAGCAGCGTAAGGGGGCGCCCGAACACCGGGGAGCTGTTTTTT. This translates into CASSVRGRPNTGELFF. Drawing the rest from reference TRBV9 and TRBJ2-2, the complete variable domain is DSGVTQTPKHLITATGQRVTLRCSPRSGDLSVYWYQQSLDQGLQFLIQYYNGEERAKGNILERFSAQQFPDLHSELNLSSLELGDSALYFCASSVRGRPNTGELFFGEGSRLTVL.

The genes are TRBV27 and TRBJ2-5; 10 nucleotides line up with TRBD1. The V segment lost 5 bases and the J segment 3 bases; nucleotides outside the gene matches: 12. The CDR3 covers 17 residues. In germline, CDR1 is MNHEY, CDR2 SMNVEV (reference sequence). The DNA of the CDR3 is TGTGCCAGCAGTCCCGCAAAAAAGACAGGGGGCGAAGAGACCCAGTACTTC. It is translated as CASSPAKKTGGEETQYF.

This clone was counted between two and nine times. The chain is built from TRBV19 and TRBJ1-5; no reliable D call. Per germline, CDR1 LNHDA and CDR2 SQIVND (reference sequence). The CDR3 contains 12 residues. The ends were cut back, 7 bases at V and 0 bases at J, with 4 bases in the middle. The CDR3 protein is CASTYSNQPQHF. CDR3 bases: TGTGCCAGTACCTATAGCAATCAGCCCCAGCATTTT.

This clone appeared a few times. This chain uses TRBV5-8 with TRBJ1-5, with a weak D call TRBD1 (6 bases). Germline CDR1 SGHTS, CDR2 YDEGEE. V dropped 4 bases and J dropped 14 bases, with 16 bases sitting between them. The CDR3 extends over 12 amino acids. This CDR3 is CASSREGVRKHF. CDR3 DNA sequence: TGTGCCAGCAGCCGGGAGGGGGTGAGGAAGCATTTT.

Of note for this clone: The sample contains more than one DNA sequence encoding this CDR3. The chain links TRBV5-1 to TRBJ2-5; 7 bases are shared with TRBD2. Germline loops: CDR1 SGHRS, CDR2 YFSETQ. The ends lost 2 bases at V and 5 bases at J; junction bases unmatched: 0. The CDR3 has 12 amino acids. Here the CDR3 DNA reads TGCGCCAGCAGCTTCGGGGGGGAGACCCAGTACTTC. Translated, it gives CASSFGGETQYF.

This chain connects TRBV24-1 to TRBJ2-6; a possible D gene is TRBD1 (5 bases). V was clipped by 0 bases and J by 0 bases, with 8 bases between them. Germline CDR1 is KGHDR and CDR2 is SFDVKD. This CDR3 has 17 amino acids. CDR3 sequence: CATSDLRQGSGANVLTF. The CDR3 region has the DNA TGTGCCACCAGTGATTTGCGTCAGGGCTCTGGGGCCAACGTCCTGACTTTC.

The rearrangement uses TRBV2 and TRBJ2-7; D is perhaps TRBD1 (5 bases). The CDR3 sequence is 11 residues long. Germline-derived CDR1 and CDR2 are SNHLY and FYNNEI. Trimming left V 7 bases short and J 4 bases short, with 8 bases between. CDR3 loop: CASTREYEQYV. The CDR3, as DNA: TGTGCCAGCACCAGGGAATACGAGCAGTACGTC.